The rows below give T cell receptor beta chains drawn from one sample of a study of T cell repertoires in cytomegalovirus infection. TCRdb re-called the reads with MiXCR, one entry per CDR3 protein. The sample includes roughly 630,000 distinct CDR3 sequences, 20% to 25% seen only once; the top ten take 6.5% to 10%. Sequencing was performed on CD8+ T cells from PBMCs. These receptors were collected from a human donor in good health (CMV status not recorded). Some clones in this sample may be carry-over from other donors' samples. CDR3s include the opening cysteine and the closing phenylalanine or tryptophan. D genes are given only for firm matches. Clone size is shown for a subset of rows, as once, few, many or a class of expanded clone.

V gene: TRBV12-3/TRBV12-4
D gene: -
J gene: TRBJ1-1
CDR3 length: 14
clone size: -
CDR3 DNA: TGTGCCAGCAGTGAGTACCGGGAGAACACTGAAGCTTTCTTT
CDR3 protein: CASSEYRENTEAFF

V gene: TRBV4-1
D gene: -
J gene: TRBJ2-3
CDR3 length: 17
clone size: many
CDR3 DNA: TGCGCCAGCAGCCAAGATCCGGGAGCAGGTGGCACAGATACGCAGTATTTT
CDR3 protein: CASSQDPGAGGTDTQYF

V gene: TRBV14
D gene: -
J gene: TRBJ1-2
CDR3 length: 13
clone size: few
CDR3 DNA: TGTGCCAGCAGCCAAGCTGGGCAATATGGCTACACCTTC
CDR3 protein: CASSQAGQYGYTF

V gene: TRBV28
D gene: TRBD1
J gene: TRBJ1-1
CDR3 length: 16
clone size: many
CDR3 DNA: TGTGCCAGCAGTCCCCGGACAGGGGAGTTAAACACTGAAGCTTTCTTT
CDR3 protein: CASSPRTGELNTEAFF

V gene: TRBV19
D gene: -
J gene: TRBJ1-2
CDR3 length: 15
clone size: many
CDR3 DNA: TGTGCCAGTAGTCTCACTCTCGAATCTCACTATGGCTACACCTTC
CDR3 protein: CASSLTLESHYGYTF

V gene: TRBV10-3
D gene: -
J gene: TRBJ1-1
CDR3 length: 15
clone size: -
CDR3 DNA: TGTGCCATCAGTGGCCTCGCGAATACGAACACTGAAGCTTTCTTT
CDR3 protein: CAISGLANTNTEAFF

V gene: TRBV4-1
D gene: -
J gene: TRBJ2-1
CDR3 length: 13
clone size: few
CDR3 DNA: TGCGCCAGCAGCCAAGAGGCTGGGGATGAGCAGTTCTTC
CDR3 protein: CASSQEAGDEQFF

V gene: TRBV20-1
D gene: -
J gene: TRBJ2-5
CDR3 length: 15
clone size: -
CDR3 DNA: TGCAGTGCTAGAGATGTACAGAAGTACCAAGAGACCCAGTACTTC
CDR3 protein: CSARDVQKYQETQYF

V gene: TRBV7-9
D gene: -
J gene: TRBJ1-2
CDR3 length: 15
clone size: many
CDR3 DNA: TGTGCCAGCAGCTCGTACAGGGATCTTAACTATGGCTACACCTTC
CDR3 protein: CASSSYRDLNYGYTF

V gene: TRBV9
D gene: -
J gene: TRBJ1-5
CDR3 length: 14
clone size: -
CDR3 DNA: TGTGCCAGCAGCGTCAACCAAAGCAATCAGCCCCAGCATTTT
CDR3 protein: CASSVNQSNQPQHF

V gene: TRBV6-2/TRBV6-3
D gene: -
J gene: TRBJ2-1
CDR3 length: 12
clone size: -
CDR3 DNA: TGTGCCACCAAGTGGACATACAATGAGCAGTTCTTC
CDR3 protein: CATKWTYNEQFF

V gene: TRBV29-1
D gene: -
J gene: TRBJ2-2
CDR3 length: 12
clone size: -
CDR3 DNA: TGCAGCGTCTGGGGATTCACCGGGGAGCTGTTTTTT
CDR3 protein: CSVWGFTGELFF

V gene: TRBV7-4
D gene: -
J gene: TRBJ2-1
CDR3 length: 15
clone size: few
CDR3 DNA: TGTGCCAGCAGCCGCGGACCCGCTCCCTTCAATGAGCAGTTCTTC
CDR3 protein: CASSRGPAPFNEQFF

V gene: TRBV4-1
D gene: TRBD1
J gene: TRBJ2-4
CDR3 length: 15
clone size: -
CDR3 DNA: TGCGCCAGCAGCCAAGAGTCCACAGGGGGAAACATTCAGTACTTC
CDR3 protein: CASSQESTGGNIQYF

V gene: TRBV29-1
D gene: TRBD2
J gene: TRBJ2-1
CDR3 length: 16
clone size: -
CDR3 DNA: TGCAGCGTTTCCGGGACTAGCGGGGGGAACTACAATGAGCAGTTCTTC
CDR3 protein: CSVSGTSGGNYNEQFF

V gene: TRBV7-8
D gene: -
J gene: TRBJ1-2
CDR3 length: 14
clone size: many
CDR3 DNA: TGTGCCAGCAGCTTCCCGGGATCTAACTATGGCTACACCTTC
CDR3 protein: CASSFPGSNYGYTF

V gene: TRBV20-1
D gene: -
J gene: TRBJ2-5
CDR3 length: 9
clone size: -
CDR3 DNA: TGCAGTCTCCAAGAGACCCAGTACTTC
CDR3 protein: CSLQETQYF

V gene: TRBV7-3
D gene: -
J gene: TRBJ2-1
CDR3 length: 13
clone size: few
CDR3 DNA: TGTGCCAGCAGCCCCTGGGGGCTAAATGAGCAGTTCTTC
CDR3 protein: CASSPWGLNEQFF

V gene: TRBV10-1
D gene: TRBD2
J gene: TRBJ2-1
CDR3 length: 14
clone size: -
CDR3 DNA: TGCGCCAACAGTGAGTTTGGGGGGGGACCCCAGCAGTTCTTC
CDR3 protein: CANSEFGGGPQQFF

V gene: TRBV10-2
D gene: TRBD1
J gene: TRBJ1-2
CDR3 length: 17
clone size: few
CDR3 DNA: TGCGCCAGCAGTGACCCAGGGGGAGGGGGCTCCGACTATGGCTACACCTTC
CDR3 protein: CASSDPGGGGSDYGYTF

V gene: TRBV12-3/TRBV12-4
D gene: -
J gene: TRBJ1-4
CDR3 length: 14
clone size: -
CDR3 DNA: TGTGCCAGCAGCCTGGATGGGGGCCGAGAAAAACTGTTTTTT
CDR3 protein: CASSLDGGREKLFF

V gene: TRBV7-8
D gene: TRBD1
J gene: TRBJ1-5
CDR3 length: 14
clone size: many
CDR3 DNA: TGTGCCAGCAGCCCAGGGGGTATTCATCAGCCCCAGCATTTT
CDR3 protein: CASSPGGIHQPQHF

V gene: TRBV12-3/TRBV12-4
D gene: TRBD2
J gene: TRBJ2-3
CDR3 length: 15
clone size: few
CDR3 DNA: TGTGCCAGCATCTTTCGGGGGGGGAGCACAGATACGCAGTATTTT
CDR3 protein: CASIFRGGSTDTQYF

V gene: TRBV28
D gene: -
J gene: TRBJ2-6
CDR3 length: 15
clone size: -
CDR3 DNA: TGTGCCAGCAGTTCCCCCGGGGTCGGGGCCAACGTCCTGACTTTC
CDR3 protein: CASSSPGVGANVLTF

V gene: TRBV10-2
D gene: -
J gene: TRBJ2-7
CDR3 length: 15
clone size: few
CDR3 DNA: TGCGCCAGCAGTGGGGAGGCAGGCCGAACCTACGAGCAGTACTTC
CDR3 protein: CASSGEAGRTYEQYF

V gene: TRBV7-2
D gene: TRBD1
J gene: TRBJ2-7
CDR3 length: 13
clone size: many
CDR3 DNA: TGTGCCAGCAGCGGGGACAGGATCTACGAGCAGTACTTC
CDR3 protein: CASSGDRIYEQYF

V gene: TRBV4-3
D gene: -
J gene: TRBJ2-1
CDR3 length: 15
clone size: -
CDR3 DNA: TGCGCCAGCAGCCAAGATTGGGTAACCTACAATGAGCAGTTCTTC
CDR3 protein: CASSQDWVTYNEQFF

V gene: TRBV3-1
D gene: -
J gene: TRBJ2-7
CDR3 length: 16
clone size: -
CDR3 DNA: TGTGCCAGCAGCCAAGATCGGGTCGGGACTCTCTACGAGCAGTACTTC
CDR3 protein: CASSQDRVGTLYEQYF

V gene: TRBV7-2
D gene: -
J gene: TRBJ1-6
CDR3 length: 12
clone size: many
CDR3 DNA: TGTGCCAGCAGCTTAGAAGGTTCACCCCTCCACTTT
CDR3 protein: CASSLEGSPLHF

V gene: TRBV27
D gene: TRBD2
J gene: TRBJ2-2
CDR3 length: 15
clone size: few
CDR3 DNA: TGTGCCAGCAGCCGCCCCGGAGCGGGGGCCGGGGAGCTGTTTTTT
CDR3 protein: CASSRPGAGAGELFF

V gene: TRBV6-1
D gene: -
J gene: TRBJ1-1
CDR3 length: 11
clone size: few
CDR3 DNA: TGTGCCAGCAATGGGGAGACTGAAGCTTTCTTT
CDR3 protein: CASNGETEAFF

V gene: TRBV7-2
D gene: -
J gene: TRBJ2-1
CDR3 length: 13
clone size: many
CDR3 DNA: TGTGCCAGCAGCTCCCCCCCCCAGTTCGAGCAGTTCTTC
CDR3 protein: CASSSPPQFEQFF

V gene: TRBV12-3/TRBV12-4
D gene: -
J gene: TRBJ2-3
CDR3 length: 10
clone size: -
CDR3 DNA: TGTGCCATTCAAAAGGATACGCAGTATTTT
CDR3 protein: CAIQKDTQYF

V gene: TRBV7-2
D gene: -
J gene: TRBJ2-7
CDR3 length: 17
clone size: many
CDR3 DNA: TGTGCCAGCACCCCAGGGGGGGGACCACCTCCGCAATACGAGCAGTACTTC
CDR3 protein: CASTPGGGPPPQYEQYF

V gene: TRBV29-1
D gene: -
J gene: TRBJ2-3
CDR3 length: 12
clone size: -
CDR3 DNA: TGCAGCTCAACGGGGGACACAGATACGCAGTATTTT
CDR3 protein: CSSTGDTDTQYF

V gene: TRBV7-6
D gene: TRBD2
J gene: TRBJ2-3
CDR3 length: 21
clone size: many
CDR3 DNA: TGTGCCAGCAGCTTAGAACTTCGTGCCGATAGCGGGGGGCACAACACAGATACGCAGTATTTT
CDR3 protein: CASSLELRADSGGHNTDTQYF

V gene: TRBV20-1
D gene: TRBD2
J gene: TRBJ2-7
CDR3 length: 16
clone size: -
CDR3 DNA: TGCAGTGCTAGAGATCGGACTAGCGGGCTGACCTACGAGCAGTACTTC
CDR3 protein: CSARDRTSGLTYEQYF

V gene: TRBV6-2/TRBV6-3
D gene: -
J gene: TRBJ2-3
CDR3 length: 16
clone size: -
CDR3 DNA: TGTGCCAGCAGTTACTCGACCCACCTGCGCACAGATACGCAGTATTTT
CDR3 protein: CASSYSTHLRTDTQYF

V gene: TRBV2
D gene: -
J gene: TRBJ1-5
CDR3 length: 16
clone size: -
CDR3 DNA: TGTGCCAGCAGTGAAGGAGGACAGATTCTCAATCAGCCCCAGCATTTT
CDR3 protein: CASSEGGQILNQPQHF

V gene: TRBV29-1
D gene: TRBD1
J gene: TRBJ2-2
CDR3 length: 13
clone size: -
CDR3 DNA: TGCAGCGGTGACAGGGGGGGCACCGGGGAGCTGTTTTTT
CDR3 protein: CSGDRGGTGELFF

V gene: TRBV7-6
D gene: -
J gene: TRBJ1-2
CDR3 length: 14
clone size: many
CDR3 DNA: TGTGCCAGCAGCTTAGATCCAGCTAACTATGGCTACACCTTC
CDR3 protein: CASSLDPANYGYTF

V gene: TRBV14
D gene: -
J gene: TRBJ1-2
CDR3 length: 13
clone size: many
CDR3 DNA: TGTGCCAGCAGCTTAACTCCAGGGACGGGCTACACCTTC
CDR3 protein: CASSLTPGTGYTF

V gene: TRBV5-6
D gene: -
J gene: TRBJ2-2
CDR3 length: 14
clone size: -
CDR3 DNA: TGTGCCAGCAGACACGAGGGTAACACCGGGGAGCTGTTTTTT
CDR3 protein: CASRHEGNTGELFF

V gene: TRBV14
D gene: -
J gene: TRBJ2-1
CDR3 length: 13
clone size: -
CDR3 DNA: TGTGCCAGCAGCCAAGGGGCGGGATACGAGCAGTTCTTC
CDR3 protein: CASSQGAGYEQFF

V gene: TRBV4-2
D gene: TRBD1
J gene: TRBJ2-7
CDR3 length: 14
clone size: few
CDR3 DNA: TGTGCCAGCAGCTCGACAGGGGATCCCTACGAGCAGTACTTC
CDR3 protein: CASSSTGDPYEQYF

V gene: TRBV25-1
D gene: -
J gene: TRBJ1-1
CDR3 length: 15
clone size: -
CDR3 DNA: TGTGCCAGCAGTGACCCCCGGAGTATGAACACTGAAGCTTTCTTT
CDR3 protein: CASSDPRSMNTEAFF

V gene: TRBV7-2
D gene: -
J gene: TRBJ2-7
CDR3 length: 16
clone size: many
CDR3 DNA: TGTGCCAGCAGCTTAGAAGGGTCCGCGGGGCTCTACGAGCAGTACTTC
CDR3 protein: CASSLEGSAGLYEQYF

V gene: TRBV11-2
D gene: TRBD1
J gene: TRBJ2-1
CDR3 length: 15
clone size: few
CDR3 DNA: TGTGCCAGCAGCCCCCCAGGGGGCGCCTACAATGAGCAGTTCTTC
CDR3 protein: CASSPPGGAYNEQFF

V gene: TRBV7-9
D gene: TRBD1
J gene: TRBJ1-5
CDR3 length: 13
clone size: -
CDR3 DNA: TGTGCCAGCAGCCCCGACAGGGTTCAGCCCCAGCATTTT
CDR3 protein: CASSPDRVQPQHF

V gene: TRBV7-2
D gene: TRBD2
J gene: TRBJ2-1
CDR3 length: 15
clone size: many
CDR3 DNA: TGTGCCAGCAGCTTATCCGGGGGGGCCGCCAATGAGCAGTTCTTC
CDR3 protein: CASSLSGGAANEQFF

V gene: TRBV29-1
D gene: -
J gene: TRBJ1-2
CDR3 length: 13
clone size: many
CDR3 DNA: TGCAGCGTGGACCAGGGACTTCTCTATGGCTACACCTTC
CDR3 protein: CSVDQGLLYGYTF

V gene: TRBV7-9
D gene: -
J gene: TRBJ1-1
CDR3 length: 13
clone size: -
CDR3 DNA: TGTGCCAGCAGCTTAGAGGGGGGGAATGAAGCTTTCTTT
CDR3 protein: CASSLEGGNEAFF

V gene: TRBV25-1
D gene: TRBD2
J gene: TRBJ2-1
CDR3 length: 15
clone size: -
CDR3 DNA: TGTGCCAGCAGTGAAATTTTGGGGCGGGAGAATGAGCAGTTCTTC
CDR3 protein: CASSEILGRENEQFF